Each of the 12 T cell receptor beta chains below was sequenced from the same sample in a study of T cell repertoires in cytomegalovirus infection (dated by TCRdb to the late 2010s). Sequencer: Illumina HiSeq 1500. Using fastp trimming at Q25 and MiXCR clonotype assembly, TCRdb reanalyzed the public sequencing data and kept in-frame beta chains. Every distinct CDR3 protein forms one entry, paired with its most common genes and DNA. The sample data list approximately 910,000 distinct CDR3 sequences, and roughly 30% of these were observed just once. The ten largest clonotypes hold roughly 13% of the sample. What these receptors recognize is not known. This specimen's treatment or condition label, per the study, means: in vitro stimulation with specific CMV peptide epitopes to enrich CMV-specific T cells. The sample consisted of cultured CD8+ T cells from PBMCs, taken from culture after CMV antigen stimulation. These receptors were collected from a human donor in good health (CMV status not recorded). Some clones in this sample may be carry-over from other donors' samples.

The chain has TRBV7-8 and TRBJ2-2, with 8 bases that match TRBD1. J was trimmed by 1 base and V by 1 base; bases with no gene match: 8. This CDR3 contains 18 residues. Germline CDR1 and CDR2: SGHVS and FQNEAQ. CDR3 nucleotide sequence: TGTGCCAGCAGCTTAGAAAAGAACAGGGGGAGGAACACCGGGGAGCTGTTTTTT. It translates to CASSLEKNRGRNTGELFF.

This chain links TRBV19 with TRBJ1-1, with TRBD1 identical over 8 bases. The CDR3 is 16 residues long. In germline, CDR1 is LNHDA, CDR2 SQIVND (reference sequence). V shed 3 bases, J shed 0 bases, and the junction held 6 bases outside the gene matches. CDR3 in DNA: TGTGCCAGTAGTATCGCGACAGGGGAGGTGAACACTGAAGCTTTCTTT. Its translation is CASSIATGEVNTEAFF.

Comment on this clonotype: One end of the junction fails to match germline, which may point to a read error. The chain uses TRBV24-1 and TRBJ2-2; D possibly corresponds to TRBD1 (6 bases). The CDR3 length is 15 residues. Per germline, CDR1 KGHDR and CDR2 SFDVKD. CDR3 nucleotides: TGTACCACCAGTGATCACAGGGATTACACCGGGGAGCTGTTTTTT. This encodes CTTSDHRDYTGELFF.

This clonotype was counted ten times or more. V and J are TRBV7-2 and TRBJ2-3, with a tentative D call TRBD2 (5 bases). The CDR3 length is 15 residues. Germline V gene sequence: CDR1 SGHTA, CDR2 FQGNSA. V was trimmed by 4 bases and J by 1 base, leaving 12 bases between them. For the CDR3, the DNA is TGTGCCAGCAGCTCTGACTACCTACGCACAGATACGCAGTATTTT. This translates into CASSSDYLRTDTQYF.

CDR3 coding DNA: TGTGCCAGCAGTTACGGGGGCTTGCAGTTCTTC. The encoded protein is CASSYGGLQFF. The chain carries TRBV6-5 and TRBJ2-1; the D gene is possibly TRBD1 (6 bases). The CDR3 consists of 11 residues. With 2 bases removed from V and 12 bases from J, the gap between germline ends came to 8 bases. Germline V gene lookup returns CDR1 MNHEY and CDR2 SVGAGI.

The V call is TRBV6-1, the J call TRBJ1-2; 7 positions match TRBD1. The CDR3 sequence is 15 residues long. Trimming took 2 bases from V and 7 from J; bases not matched to a gene: 10. Germline V lookup: CDR1 MNHNS, CDR2 SASEGT. The CDR3 nucleotides read TGTGCCAGCAGTGAAAAAGGAGACAGGGTGCCTGGCTACACCTTC. Amino acid sequence: CASSEKGDRVPGYTF.

This clonotype rates as medium-sized. This chain uses TRBV7-6 with TRBJ1-1; 9 bases match TRBD1. Germline V lookup: CDR1 SGHVS, CDR2 FNYEAQ. Germline trimming cut 5 bases from V and 5 bases from J; bases unmatched to any gene: 0. The CDR3 has 12 amino acids. The chain's CDR3 is CASSDRGTEAFF. CDR3 bases: TGTGCCAGCAGCGACAGGGGGACTGAAGCTTTCTTT.

The chain employs TRBV23-1 and TRBJ2-1; D might be TRBD1 (6 bases). TRBV23-1 is given ORF status, its function remaining uncertain. The CDR3 is 15 amino acids. The V gene lost 4 bases and the J gene lost 2 bases, with 12 bases spanning the gap. CDR3 region: CASSPRQAPYNEQFF. The CDR3 nucleotides read TGCGCCAGCAGTCCAAGACAGGCCCCCTACAATGAGCAGTTCTTC.

Worth noting for this clonotype: This may arise from a read error, as a much more abundant clone is one base away. The chain is built from TRBV19 and TRBJ2-4; 12 bases are a match to TRBD2. The CDR3 is 12 residues long. The J segment lost 13 bases and the V segment lost 5 bases, leaving 3 bases of the junction unmatched. Germline CDR1 is LNHDA and CDR2 is SQIVND (reference sequence). The chain's CDR3 is CASSSGTSGQYF. CDR3 in DNA: TGTGCCAGTAGTTCCGGGACTAGCGGGCAGTACTTC.

Note on this clonotype: The conserved phenylalanine or tryptophan normally closing the CDR3 is absent here, so this likely arose from a read error. The chain combines TRBV6-2 or TRBV6-3 with TRBJ2-5; no clear D gene. This CDR3 is built from 13 residues. CDR1 MNHEY and CDR2 SVGEGT come from the germline V gene. Trimming removed 2 bases from V and 0 bases from J, with 4 bases in between. The CDR3, as DNA: TGTGCCAGCAGTTACACGTACCAAGAGACCCAGTACTCC. It specifies CASSYTYQETQYS.

This clonotype was counted between two and nine times. This rearrangement joins TRBV14 to TRBJ1-1; 9 nucleotides line up with TRBD1. With V trimmed by 3 bases and J by 7 bases, 6 bases remained unmatched. There are 14 residues in the CDR3. The germline V gene encodes CDR1 SGHDN and CDR2 FVKESK. CDR3 DNA sequence: TGTGCCAGCAGCCAGGGACAGGGCTGGCTTGAAGCTTTCTTT. Protein sequence: CASSQGQGWLEAFF.

The chain carries TRBV15 and TRBJ2-2; TRBD1 matches at 8 bases. V trimming: 1 base; J trimming: 7 bases; junction bases outside the gene matches: 8. This CDR3 has 16 amino acids. Germline lookup yields CDR1 LNHNV and CDR2 YYDKDF (reference sequence). The CDR3 DNA reads as TGTGCCACCAGCAGAGGGAGCAGGGGGCGAGTCGGGGAGCTGTTTTTT. Protein product: CATSRGSRGRVGELFF.